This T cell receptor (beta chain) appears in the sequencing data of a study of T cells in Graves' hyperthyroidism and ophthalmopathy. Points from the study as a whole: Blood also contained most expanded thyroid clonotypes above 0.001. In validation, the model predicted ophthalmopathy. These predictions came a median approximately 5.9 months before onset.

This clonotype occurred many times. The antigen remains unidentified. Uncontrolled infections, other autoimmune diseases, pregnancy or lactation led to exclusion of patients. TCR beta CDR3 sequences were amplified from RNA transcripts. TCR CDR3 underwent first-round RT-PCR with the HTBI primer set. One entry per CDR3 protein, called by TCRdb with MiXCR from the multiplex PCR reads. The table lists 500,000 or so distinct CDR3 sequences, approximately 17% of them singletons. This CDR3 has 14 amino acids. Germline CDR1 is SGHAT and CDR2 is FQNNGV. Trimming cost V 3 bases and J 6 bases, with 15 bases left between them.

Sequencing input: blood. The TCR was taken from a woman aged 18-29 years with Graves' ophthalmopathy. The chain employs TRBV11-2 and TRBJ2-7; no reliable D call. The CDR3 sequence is CASSFGPSVLEQYF. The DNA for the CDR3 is TGTGCCAGCAGCTTCGGTCCCTCTGTCCTCGAGCAGTACTTC.